This T cell receptor beta chain was sequenced during a study of TIL therapy for anti-PD-1-resistant metastatic lung cancer (dated by TCRdb to the early 2020s). In terms of the full investigation: Before any PD-1/PD-L1 blockade was given, tumors were harvested, nivolumab was then administered, and patients who progressed went on to receive lymphodepletion, an infusion of expanded TIL, and IL-2. A median age of around 56 years (range about 35-80) and a median tumor PD-L1 proportion score of roughly 6% were recorded among enrolled patients. Across the cohort, whole-exome sequencing showed a median non-synonymous tumor mutation burden of about 1.5 mutations per megabase. Clonotypes were tracked across tumor, expanded TIL product and serial blood samples by T cell receptor beta sequencing of tumor and peripheral blood. Most of the cohort had lung adenocarcinoma, several tumors were EGFR-mutant and two were ALK-rearranged, and half of the patients were current or former smokers.

This clone came up a few times. There is no known antigen for this receptor. No base quality information exists; no much larger clone differs at one position. Ends trimmed: V by 4 bases, J by 13 bases; bases unmatched to a gene: 13. From the cysteine through the phenylalanine, the CDR3 covers 14 amino acids. The retained sequence is limited to the CDR3, 42 bases, with the frame set at the first base. Reading the germline V gene gives CDR1 SGHTA and CDR2 FQGNSA. The paper's findings and limits, for the study overall: The study protocol defined all tumor marker inferences as exploratory. Generalizability was limited because the cohort was highly selected, with more treatment-naive, never-smoker and oncogene-addicted patients included than is typical. Clonotypes from the infused TIL partially replaced the baseline peripheral repertoire and then declined over months, and persistence showed no apparent association with response.

The immunoSEQ v3 hsTCRB kit was used to amplify TCR beta CDR3 regions from genomic DNA through bias-controlled multiplex PCR. An Illumina NextSeq 500 was used to sequence the TCR libraries, reaching roughly 1.8 million read pairs at survey level or roughly 5-6.5 million at deep level. Per the source publication's procedure: V, D and J genes were assigned, non-productive sequences were removed, and clonality was reported by immunoSEQ Analyzer software. To compare repertoires between infused TIL and blood, productive Simpson clonality was used along with the Morisita overlap index of productive TRB rearrangements. Absolute clonotype counts in blood were estimated as lymphocyte count times CD3+ fraction times the clone's productive frequency. As stored in TCRdb, this immuneACCESS dataset retains in-frame rearrangements with V and J assigned. A fraction of the clones does not appear; measured against another copy, unresolved V genes explain less than half of the discrepancy, and the remainder lacks a known reason. That table is the source of V, J and clone size, and D and trimming were worked out from the DNA. The sample table records fewer than 20,000 clones; about 80% of these occur just once. The ten top clones hold about 2.2% of the sample.

What this sample's time point label stands for: pre-treatment sample, taken before nivolumab and TIL therapy. Adults with stage 4 NSCLC were enrolled from October 2017 to early 2020 in a dual-center phase I trial. The samples were obtained from a phase I trial that was single-arm and open-label and tested tumor-infiltrating lymphocyte therapy combined with nivolumab in advanced non-small cell lung cancer. Mononuclear cells from blood collected in EDTA tubes were isolated on a Ficoll gradient and snap-frozen as pellets, and DNA was then extracted using a Qiagen mini-prep kit. This chain is built from TRBV7-2 and TRBJ1-5, and 7 junction bases match TRBD1. The sample in question was blood, obtained at baseline. This TCR was sampled from a person aged 25 to 85 with non-small cell lung cancer. In nucleotide form, the sequence is TGTGCCAGCAGCTCGCCGTCTGGGGACAGACAGCAGCATTTT. Translated, this is CASSSPSGDRQQHF.